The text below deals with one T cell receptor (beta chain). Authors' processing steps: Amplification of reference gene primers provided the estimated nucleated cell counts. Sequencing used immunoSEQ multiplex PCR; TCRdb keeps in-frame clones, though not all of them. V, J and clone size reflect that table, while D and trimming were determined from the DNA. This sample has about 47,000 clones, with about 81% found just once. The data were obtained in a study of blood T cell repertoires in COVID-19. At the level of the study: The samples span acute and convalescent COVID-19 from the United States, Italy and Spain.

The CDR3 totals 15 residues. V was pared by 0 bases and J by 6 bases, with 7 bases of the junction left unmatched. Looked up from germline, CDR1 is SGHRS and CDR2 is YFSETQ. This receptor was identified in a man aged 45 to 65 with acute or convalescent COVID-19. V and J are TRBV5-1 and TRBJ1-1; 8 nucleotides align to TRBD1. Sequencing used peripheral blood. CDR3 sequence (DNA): TGCGCCAGCAGCTTGGCCCGGACAGGGAAAGCTGAAGCTTTCTTT. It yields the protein CASSLARTGKAEAFF.